This T cell receptor (beta chain) was documented in a study of tumor-infiltrating lymphocytes in primary liver carcinoma. General study findings and limits: Because the samples were bulk unsorted, the study did not compare CD4+ and CD8+ repertoires.

CDR3 length: 17 residues. Looked up from germline, CDR1 is LGHNA and CDR2 is YNFKEQ. V gave up 4 bases and J gave up 3 bases, with 21 bases separating them. This clonotype turned up a few times. Its antigen is still unknown. TCR beta cDNA was made from 500 ng total RNA with a constant-region primer. Three nested multiplex PCR rounds, a slightly modified ARM-PCR method, built the TCR beta libraries. Amplification in the first two PCR rounds was performed using TRBV1-TRBV30 forward primers and a C-beta reverse primer for 10 cycles each. Using its own MiXCR run on the multiplex PCR reads, TCRdb lists one record per CDR3 protein. This table holds 150,000 to 200,000 distinct CDR3 sequences, 50% to 75% found once. Blood RNA originated from unsorted whole blood, with germline DNA additionally extracted.

This receptor was taken from a middle-aged man with primary liver carcinoma and hepatitis B virus infection. The chain combines TRBV4-2 with TRBJ1-2; D uncertain. Sequenced sample: peripheral blood. CDR3 sequence reads: CASSPGMSLDVDYGYTF. The DNA for the CDR3 is TGTGCCAGCAGCCCGGGTATGAGTCTCGACGTGGACTATGGCTACACCTTC.